The TCR beta chain under discussion was sequenced for a study of cytomegalovirus exposure and HLA in healthy donors. Study details: Counted in an early data release were 75 million to 85 million unique TCRs from HLA-typed donors. Falling in the Caucasian-associated ancestry cluster were approximately 86% of some 400 genotyped donors. General study results and limits: Information on immune exposure was restricted to one variable (CMV serostatus). Rarity characterized most TCR sequences, yet some public TCRs appeared in many donors.

On this clone: Antigen unknown.

PCR was performed using 60 Vbeta and 13 Jbeta primers. The data were produced by immunoSEQ multiplex PCR, yet TCRdb's version contains in-frame clones alone and is incomplete. Its table records approximately 120,000 clones. This TCR was recovered from a young man in good health and CMV-seronegative. The sequenced material came from PBMCs.

The CDR3 DNA sequence: TGTGCCAGCAGTTTCAGGGGGCGAGGAGAAAACACCATATATTTT. This gives the protein CASSFRGRGENTIYF. V is TRBV7-2 and J is TRBJ1-3; 8 bases agree with TRBD1. From germline, CDR1 is SGHTA and CDR2 FQGNSA. V was pared by 6 bases and J by 6 bases, with 10 bases of the junction left unmatched. The CDR3 length is 15 residues.